This TCR beta chain was captured in a study of cytomegalovirus exposure and HLA in healthy donors (dated by TCRdb to the late 2010s). A note on the overall study: According to a later analysis, the 120 or so validation repertoires were produced on the same platform as the 666 repertoires of the first cohort. The study aimed to test whether cataloging public T cell receptors could reveal signatures of past pathogen exposure. A separate validation cohort of 100 to 150 different subjects was used in addition to the 666-subject first cohort. The study combined high-throughput TCR immunosequencing, statistical association of individual TCRs with disease status, and machine learning to predict cytomegalovirus infection status.

Sequences KGHSH (CDR1) and LQKENI (CDR2) are obtained from the germline V gene. There are 13 amino acids in the CDR3, from cysteine to phenylalanine inclusive. Here the CDR3 DNA is all that survives: 39 bases in frame from base 1. V lost 3 bases and J lost 3 bases; the stretch between them is 8 bases long. In this sample, this clone turned up once. Its target antigen remains unknown. Within one base of it there is no much larger clone, and no base qualities were kept. Receptor amplification or capture employed the immunoSEQ multiplex PCR assay. The authors' analysis ran thus. A statistical classification framework was built for diagnosing cytomegalovirus status from the catalog of TCR beta chain sequences. Drawn from immuneACCESS, this table holds only the in-frame rearrangements with V and J called that TCRdb kept. Clones are partly lost; checked studies trace under half to an unresolved V gene and leave the rest unexplained. Clonal size and the V and J genes are those of that table, whereas D and trimming came from the DNA. Here the sample has approximately 160,000 clones; around four fifths occur a single time. The ten most abundant clones make up 2% to 2.5% of the sample.

Separate from the approximately 730-subject first cohort, the validation cohort of 90 to 150 subjects was the group to which the donors belonged. Findings and caveats that apply to the study as a whole: A later analysis found that TCRs clustered in the first cohort also tended to co-occur in the approximately 120 validation repertoires, with 90% to 95% of cluster scores above 0. A total of fewer than 200 TCR beta chains were listed by the study as associated with cytomegalovirus. The classifier was reported to diagnose cytomegalovirus status with high specificity and sensitivity in both the original and validation cohorts. While some public TCRs were present in many individuals, most TCR sequences turned up only very rarely across donors. A later analysis lacked HLA typing for the validation cohort, so it scored co-occurrence in that cohort across all 110 or so repertoires. The authors suggested that the approach could potentially be generalized to other disease states and immunological phenotypes. A few of the identified cytomegalovirus-associated TCR beta chains were confirmed in vitro to be specific for cytomegalovirus antigens.

Source material: PBMCs. The clonotype originates from a man younger than 45 in good health and CMV-seropositive. The V and J genes are TRBV18 and TRBJ1-2; the D gene lacks a confident call. The CDR3 amino acid sequence is: CASSPAQDYGYTF. The base sequence is TGTGCCAGCTCACCGGCCCAGGACTATGGCTACACCTTC.